This record looks at one T cell receptor beta chain sequence and its context. The source of the sample is a study of T cell changes during pregnancy in multiple sclerosis. Generated by immunoSEQ multiplex PCR, the TCRdb table keeps only in-frame clones and is missing some. Here the sample spans roughly 64,000 clones, over 95% being singletons. The germline gives CDR1 LNHDA, CDR2 SQIVND (reference sequence). The CDR3 length is 15 residues. V shed 2 bases and J shed 5 bases, with 15 bases lying between them. This receptor was identified in a female donor with multiple sclerosis, enrolled in a pregnancy study. The material was CD8+ T cells from peripheral blood mononuclear cells, obtained after pregnancy. This chain uses TRBV19 with TRBJ2-5; D gene unclear. CDR3 bases: TGTGCCAGTAGTATATTCGGCTCGCGGTCGGAGACCCAGTACTTC. Protein product: CASSIFGSRSETQYF.